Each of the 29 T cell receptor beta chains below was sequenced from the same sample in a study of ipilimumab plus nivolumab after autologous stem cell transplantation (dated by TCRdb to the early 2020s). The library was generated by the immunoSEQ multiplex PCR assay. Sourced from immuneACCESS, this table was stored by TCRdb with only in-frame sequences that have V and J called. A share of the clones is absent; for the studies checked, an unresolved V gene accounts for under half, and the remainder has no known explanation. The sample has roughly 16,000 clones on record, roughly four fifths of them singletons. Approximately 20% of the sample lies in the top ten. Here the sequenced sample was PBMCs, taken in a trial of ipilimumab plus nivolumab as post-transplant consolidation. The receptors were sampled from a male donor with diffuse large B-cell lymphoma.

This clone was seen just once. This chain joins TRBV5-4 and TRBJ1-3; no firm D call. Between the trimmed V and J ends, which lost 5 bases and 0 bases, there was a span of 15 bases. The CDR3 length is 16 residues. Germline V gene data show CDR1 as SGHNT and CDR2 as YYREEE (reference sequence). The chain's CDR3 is CASRLIGPRSGNTIYF. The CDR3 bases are TGTGCCAGCAGGCTGATAGGACCCCGCTCTGGAAACACCATATATTTT.

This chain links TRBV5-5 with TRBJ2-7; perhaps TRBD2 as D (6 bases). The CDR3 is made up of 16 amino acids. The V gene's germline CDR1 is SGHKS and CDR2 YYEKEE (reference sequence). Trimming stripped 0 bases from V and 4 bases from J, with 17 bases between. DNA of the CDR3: TGTGCCAGCAGCTTGGAGTGGGGGGTGACTGGATACGAGCAGTACTTC. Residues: CASSLEWGVTGYEQYF. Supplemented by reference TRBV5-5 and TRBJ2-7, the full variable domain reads DAGVTQSPTHLIKTRGQQVTLRCSPISGHKSVSWYQQVLGQGPQFIFQYYEKEERGRGNFPDRFSARQFPNYSSELNVNALLLGDSALYLCASSLEWGVTGYEQYFGPGTRLTVT.

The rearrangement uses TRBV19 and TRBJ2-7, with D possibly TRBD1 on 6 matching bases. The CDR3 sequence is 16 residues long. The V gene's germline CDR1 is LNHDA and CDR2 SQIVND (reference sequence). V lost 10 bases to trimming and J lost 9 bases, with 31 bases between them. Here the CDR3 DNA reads TGTGCCAAGATGAGAGGGATCCGGGACACCACTAACGGGCAGTACTTC. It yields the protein CAKMRGIRDTTNGQYF.

This CDR3 reads CATSGTDTQYF. The CDR3 region has the DNA TGTGCCACCAGCGGCACAGATACGCAGTATTTT. The gene calls are TRBV15 and TRBJ2-3; no clear D. V lost 5 bases to trimming and J lost 1 base, with 1 base between them. Germline CDR1 LNHNV, CDR2 YYDKDF (reference sequence). The CDR3 is 11 amino acids.

The CDR3 is CASSEWQGGTEAFF. In DNA, the CDR3 is TGCGCCAGCAGTGAGTGGCAGGGAGGAACTGAAGCTTTCTTT. The chain links TRBV10-1 to TRBJ1-1; D may be TRBD1 (5 bases). The CDR3 length is 14 residues. Germline-derived CDR1 and CDR2 are WNHNN and SYGVQD (reference sequence). Between the trimmed V and J ends, which lost 1 base and 5 bases, there was a span of 11 bases.

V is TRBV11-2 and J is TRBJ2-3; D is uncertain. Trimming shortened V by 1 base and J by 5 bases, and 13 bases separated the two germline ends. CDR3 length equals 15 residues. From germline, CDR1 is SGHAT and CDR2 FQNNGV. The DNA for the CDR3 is TGTGCCAGCAGCTTAGGGGTGGGGAAAAAAGATACGCAGTATTTT. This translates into CASSLGVGKKDTQYF. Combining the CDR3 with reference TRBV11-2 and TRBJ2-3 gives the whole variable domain EAGVAQSPRYKIIEKRQSVAFWCNPISGHATLYWYQQILGQGPKLLIQFQNNGVVDDSQLPKDRFSAERLKGVDSTLKIQPAKLEDSAVYLCASSLGVGKKDTQYFGPGTRLTVL.

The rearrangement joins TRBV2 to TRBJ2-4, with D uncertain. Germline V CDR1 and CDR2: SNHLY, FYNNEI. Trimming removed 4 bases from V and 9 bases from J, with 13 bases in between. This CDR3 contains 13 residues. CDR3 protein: CASSGGNRGIQYF. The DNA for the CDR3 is TGTGCCAGCAGTGGAGGAAATAGAGGCATTCAGTACTTC. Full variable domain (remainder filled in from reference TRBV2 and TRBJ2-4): EPEVTQTPSHQVTQMGQEVILRCVPISNHLYFYWYRQILGQKVEFLVSFYNNEISEKSEIFDDQFSVERPDGSNFTLKIRSTKLEDSAMYFCASSGGNRGIQYFGAGTRLSVL.

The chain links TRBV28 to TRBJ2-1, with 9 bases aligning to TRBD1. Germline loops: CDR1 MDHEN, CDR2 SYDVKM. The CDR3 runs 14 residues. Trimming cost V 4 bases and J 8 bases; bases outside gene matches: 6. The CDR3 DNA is TGTGCCAGCAGTTACAGGGGGCGTAAGGATGAGCAGTTCTTC. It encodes CASSYRGRKDEQFF. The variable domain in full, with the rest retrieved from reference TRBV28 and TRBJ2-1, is DVKVTQSSRYLVKRTGEKVFLECVQDMDHENMFWYRQDPGLGLRLIYFSYDVKMKEKGDIPEGYSVSREKKERFSLILESASTNQTSMYLCASSYRGRKDEQFFGPGTRLTVL.

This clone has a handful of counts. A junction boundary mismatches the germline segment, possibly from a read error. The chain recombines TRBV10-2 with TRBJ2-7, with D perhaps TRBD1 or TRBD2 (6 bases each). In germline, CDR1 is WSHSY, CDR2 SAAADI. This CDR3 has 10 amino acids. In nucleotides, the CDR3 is TGCGCCAGCAGTGAAGGTCGGGGGCACTTC. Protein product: CASSEGRGHF.

The CDR3, as DNA: TGTGCCAGCAGCAAAATACGGGGGAATAACTATGGCTACACCTTC. Translated: CASSKIRGNNYGYTF. This chain connects TRBV28 to TRBJ1-2; D may be TRBD1 (5 bases). Germline V gene sequence: CDR1 MDHEN, CDR2 SYDVKM. The CDR3 is 15 residues long. The V and J ends lost 6 bases and 1 base respectively, with 15 bases between them.

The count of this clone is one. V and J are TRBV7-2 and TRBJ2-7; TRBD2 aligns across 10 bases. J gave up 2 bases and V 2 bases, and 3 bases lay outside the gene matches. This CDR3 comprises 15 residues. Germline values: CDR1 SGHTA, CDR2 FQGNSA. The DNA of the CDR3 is TGTGCCAGCAGCTTAAGGACTAGCGGCCCCTACGAGCAGTACTTC. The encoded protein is CASSLRTSGPYEQYF.

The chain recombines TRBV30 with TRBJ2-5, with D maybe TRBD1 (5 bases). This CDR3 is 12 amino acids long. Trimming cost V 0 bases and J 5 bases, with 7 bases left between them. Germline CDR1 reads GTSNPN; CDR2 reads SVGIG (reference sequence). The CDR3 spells CAWSVSGETQYF. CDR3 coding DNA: TGTGCCTGGAGTGTATCAGGGGAGACCCAGTACTTC.

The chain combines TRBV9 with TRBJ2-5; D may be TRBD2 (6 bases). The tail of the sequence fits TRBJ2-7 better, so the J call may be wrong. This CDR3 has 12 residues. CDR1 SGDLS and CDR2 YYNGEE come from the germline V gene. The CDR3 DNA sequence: TGTGCCAGCAGTGGGACTTCCTACGAGCAGTACTTC. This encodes CASSGTSYEQYF.

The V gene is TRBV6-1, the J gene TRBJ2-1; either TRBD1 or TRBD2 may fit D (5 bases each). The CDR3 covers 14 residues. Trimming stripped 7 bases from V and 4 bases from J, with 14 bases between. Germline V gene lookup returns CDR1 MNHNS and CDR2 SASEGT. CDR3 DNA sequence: TGTGCCAGCACTTCCCGGGACCCTTACAATGAGCAGTTCTTC. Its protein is CASTSRDPYNEQFF.

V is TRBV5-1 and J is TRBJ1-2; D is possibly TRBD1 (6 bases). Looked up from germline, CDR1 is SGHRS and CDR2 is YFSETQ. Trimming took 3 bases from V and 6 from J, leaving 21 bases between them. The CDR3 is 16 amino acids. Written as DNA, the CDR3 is TGCGCCAGCAGCTATTTACGGGGAGGGGGAGAAAATGGCTACACCTTC. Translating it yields CASSYLRGGGENGYTF.

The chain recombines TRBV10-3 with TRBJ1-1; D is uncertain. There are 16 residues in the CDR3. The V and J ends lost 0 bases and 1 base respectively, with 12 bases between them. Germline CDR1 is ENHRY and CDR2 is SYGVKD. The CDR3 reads CAISESKFTGNTEAFF. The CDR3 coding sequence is TGTGCCATCAGTGAGTCGAAGTTCACCGGGAACACTGAAGCTTTCTTT.

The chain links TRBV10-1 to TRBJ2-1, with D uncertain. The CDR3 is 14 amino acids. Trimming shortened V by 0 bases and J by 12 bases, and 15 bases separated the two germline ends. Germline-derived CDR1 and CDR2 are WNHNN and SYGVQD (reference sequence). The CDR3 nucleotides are TGCGCCAGCAGTGAGTCTGCGAGAAGGGTAGGGCAGTTCTTC. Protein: CASSESARRVGQFF.

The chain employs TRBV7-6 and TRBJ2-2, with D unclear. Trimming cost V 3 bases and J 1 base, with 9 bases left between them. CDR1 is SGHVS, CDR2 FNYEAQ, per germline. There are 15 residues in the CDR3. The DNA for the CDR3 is TGTGCCAGCAGCTTCGCAGCCTTGAACACCGGGGAGCTGTTTTTT. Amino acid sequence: CASSFAALNTGELFF. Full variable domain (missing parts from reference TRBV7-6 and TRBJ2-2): GAGVSQSPRYKVTKRGQDVALRCDPISGHVSLYWYRQALGQGPEFLTYFNYEAQQDKSGLPNDRFSAERPEGSISTLTIQRTEQRDSAMYRCASSFAALNTGELFFGEGSRLTVL.

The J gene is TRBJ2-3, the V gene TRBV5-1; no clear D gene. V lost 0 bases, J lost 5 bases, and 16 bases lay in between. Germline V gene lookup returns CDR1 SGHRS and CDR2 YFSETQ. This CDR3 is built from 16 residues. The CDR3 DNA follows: TGCGCCAGCAGCTTGGCGCTCTATGTTACGCGAGATACGCAGTATTTT. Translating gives CASSLALYVTRDTQYF.

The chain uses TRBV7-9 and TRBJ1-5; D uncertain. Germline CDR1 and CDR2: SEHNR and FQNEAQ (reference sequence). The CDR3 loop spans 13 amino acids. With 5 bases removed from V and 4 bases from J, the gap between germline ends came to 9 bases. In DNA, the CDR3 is TGTGCCAGCAGCCTCAGCCCTAATCAGCCCCAGCATTTT. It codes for CASSLSPNQPQHF.

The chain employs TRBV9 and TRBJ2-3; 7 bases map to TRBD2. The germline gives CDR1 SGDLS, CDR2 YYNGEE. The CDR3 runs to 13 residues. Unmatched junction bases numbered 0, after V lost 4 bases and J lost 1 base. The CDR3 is CASSLAGTDTQYF. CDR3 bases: TGTGCCAGCAGCCTAGCGGGCACAGATACGCAGTATTTT.

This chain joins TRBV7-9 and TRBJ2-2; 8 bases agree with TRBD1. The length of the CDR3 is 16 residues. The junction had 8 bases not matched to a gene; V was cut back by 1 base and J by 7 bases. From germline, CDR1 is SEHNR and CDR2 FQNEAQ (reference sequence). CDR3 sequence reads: CASSLGTGQSVGELFF. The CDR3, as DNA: TGTGCCAGCAGCTTAGGGACAGGGCAAAGTGTCGGGGAGCTGTTTTTT.

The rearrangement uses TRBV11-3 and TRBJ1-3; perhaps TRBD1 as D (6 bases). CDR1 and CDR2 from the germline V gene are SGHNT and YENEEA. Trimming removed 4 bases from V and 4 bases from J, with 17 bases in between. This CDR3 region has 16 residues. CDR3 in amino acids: CASSSFGGGRGNTIYF. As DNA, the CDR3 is TGTGCCAGCAGCTCCTTCGGGGGCGGTCGGGGAAACACCATATATTTT. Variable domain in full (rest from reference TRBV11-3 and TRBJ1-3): EAGVVQSPRYKIIEKKQPVAFWCNPISGHNTLYWYLQNLGQGPELLIRYENEEAVDDSQLPKDRFSAERLKGVDSTLKIQPAELGDSAVYLCASSSFGGGRGNTIYFGEGSWLTVV.

The CDR3 DNA is TGTGCCAGCTCACCCAAAACGGAGTATGGCTACACCTTC. It specifies CASSPKTEYGYTF. The chain carries TRBV18 and TRBJ1-2; D not resolved. This CDR3 comprises 13 residues. CDR1 and CDR2 (germline): KGHSH, LQKENI. V was clipped by 3 bases and J by 5 bases, with 10 bases between them.

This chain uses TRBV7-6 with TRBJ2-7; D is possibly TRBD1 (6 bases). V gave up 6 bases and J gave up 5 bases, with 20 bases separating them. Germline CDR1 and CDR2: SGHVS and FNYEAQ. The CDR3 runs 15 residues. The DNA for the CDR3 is TGTGCCAGCAGTCGCGATTACGGGACACTCCACGAGCAGTACTTC. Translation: CASSRDYGTLHEQYF.

CDR3 sequence reads: CASSFHPWAGTGELFF. The CDR3 DNA reads TGTGCCAGCAGTTTTCACCCATGGGCGGGCACCGGGGAGCTGTTTTTT. The chain recombines TRBV6-5 with TRBJ2-2; D is possibly TRBD2 (5 bases). The CDR3 covers 16 residues. V was trimmed by 4 bases and J by 4 bases, leaving 16 bases between them. The germline V gene has CDR1 MNHEY and CDR2 SVGAGI.

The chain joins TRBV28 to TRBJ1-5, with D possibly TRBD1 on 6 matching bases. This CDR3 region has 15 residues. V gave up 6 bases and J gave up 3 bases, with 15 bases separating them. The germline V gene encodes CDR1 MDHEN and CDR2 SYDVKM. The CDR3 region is CASSNGGGNNQPQHF. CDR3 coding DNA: TGTGCCAGCAGCAACGGAGGGGGGAACAATCAGCCCCAGCATTTT.

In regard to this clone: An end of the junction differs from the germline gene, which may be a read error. The CDR3 protein is CATSRDMETSKDF. The CDR3 nucleotides are TGTGCCACCAGCAGAGATATGGAGACAAGTAAGGACTTC. The chain employs TRBV15 and TRBJ2-5, with D uncertain. The CDR3 extends over 13 amino acids. The germline CDR1 and CDR2 sequences are LNHNV and YYDKDF (reference sequence). The complete variable domain, with remaining parts taken from reference TRBV15 and TRBJ2-5, reads DAMVIQNPRYQVTQFGKPVTLSCSQTLNHNVMYWYQQKSSQAPKLLFHYYDKDFNNEADTPDNFQSRRPNTSFCFLDIRSPGLGDTAMYLCATSRDMETSKDFGPGTRLLVL.

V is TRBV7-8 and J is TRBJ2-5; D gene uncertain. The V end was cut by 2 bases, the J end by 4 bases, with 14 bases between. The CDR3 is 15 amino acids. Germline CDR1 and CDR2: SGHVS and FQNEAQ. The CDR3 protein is CASSLRTLPGETQYF. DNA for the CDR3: TGTGCCAGCAGCTTAAGAACGCTCCCGGGAGAGACCCAGTACTTC.